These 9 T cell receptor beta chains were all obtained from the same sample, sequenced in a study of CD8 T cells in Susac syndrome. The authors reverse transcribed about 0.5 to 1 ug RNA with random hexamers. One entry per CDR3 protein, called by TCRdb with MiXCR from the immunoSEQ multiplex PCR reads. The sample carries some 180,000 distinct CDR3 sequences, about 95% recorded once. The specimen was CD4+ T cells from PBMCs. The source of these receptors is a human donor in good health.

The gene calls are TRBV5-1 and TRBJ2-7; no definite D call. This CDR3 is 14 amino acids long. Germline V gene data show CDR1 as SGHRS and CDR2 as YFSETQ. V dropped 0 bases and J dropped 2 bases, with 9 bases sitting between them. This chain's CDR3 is CASSLGRRAYEQYF. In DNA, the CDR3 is TGCGCCAGCAGCTTGGGACGTCGGGCCTACGAGCAGTACTTC. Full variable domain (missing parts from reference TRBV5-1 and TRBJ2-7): KAGVTQTPRYLIKTRGQQVTLSCSPISGHRSVSWYQQTPGQGLQFLFEYFSETQRNKGNFPGRFSGRQFSNSRSEMNVSTLELGDSALYLCASSLGRRAYEQYFGPGTRLTVT.

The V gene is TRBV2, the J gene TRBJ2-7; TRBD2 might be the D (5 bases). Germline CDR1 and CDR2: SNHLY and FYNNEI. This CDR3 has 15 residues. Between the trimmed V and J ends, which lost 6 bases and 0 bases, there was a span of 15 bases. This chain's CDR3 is CASRDERSGSYEQYF. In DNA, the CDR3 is TGTGCCAGCAGGGATGAGCGGAGTGGCTCCTACGAGCAGTACTTC.

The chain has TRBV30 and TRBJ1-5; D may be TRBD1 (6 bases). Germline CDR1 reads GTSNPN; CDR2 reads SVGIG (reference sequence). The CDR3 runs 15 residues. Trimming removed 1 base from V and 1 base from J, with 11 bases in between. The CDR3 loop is CAWSGGAVSNQPQHF. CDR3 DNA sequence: TGTGCCTGGAGTGGGGGGGCGGTCAGCAATCAGCCCCAGCATTTT. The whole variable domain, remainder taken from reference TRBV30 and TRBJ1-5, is SQTIHQWPATLVQPVGSPLSLECTVEGTSNPNLYWYRQAAGRGLQLLFYSVGIGQISSEVPQNLSASRPQDRQFILSSKKLLLSDSGFYLCAWSGGAVSNQPQHFGDGTRLSIL.

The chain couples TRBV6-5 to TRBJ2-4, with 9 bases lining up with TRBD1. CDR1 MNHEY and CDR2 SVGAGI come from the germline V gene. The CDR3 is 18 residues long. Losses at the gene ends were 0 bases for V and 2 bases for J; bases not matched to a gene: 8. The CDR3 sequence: CASSYSTLGQGSKNIQYF. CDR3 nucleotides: TGTGCCAGCAGTTACTCTACTCTGGGACAGGGATCCAAAAACATTCAGTACTTC.

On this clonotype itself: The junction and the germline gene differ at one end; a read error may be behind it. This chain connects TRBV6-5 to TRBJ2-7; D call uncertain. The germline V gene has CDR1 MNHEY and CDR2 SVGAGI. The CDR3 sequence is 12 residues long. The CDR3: CASTSVSSEQYF. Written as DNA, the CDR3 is TGTGCCAGCACCTCTGTCTCCTCCGAGCAGTACTTC.

CDR3 sequence reads: CAWTTRAGTDTQYF. The CDR3 DNA follows: TGTGCCTGGACCACACGGGCAGGCACAGATACGCAGTATTTT. The chain links TRBV30 to TRBJ2-3, with D unclear. V dropped 4 bases and J dropped 1 base, with 12 bases sitting between them. From germline, CDR1 is GTSNPN and CDR2 SVGIG (reference sequence). The CDR3 sequence is 14 residues long.

CDR3 bases: TGTGCCACCAGTGACGCGGGGGGACTAGCGGGAGGGCCTCTTAACAATGAGCAGTTCTTC. Translated: CATSDAGGLAGGPLNNEQFF. V gene TRBV24-1 combines with J gene TRBJ2-1, with 16 nucleotides matching TRBD2. Germline values: CDR1 KGHDR, CDR2 SFDVKD. V dropped 4 bases and J dropped 5; count of bases not matched to a gene: 13. The CDR3 is 20 residues long.

Here the CDR3 DNA reads TGTGCCTGGAGTGTAACCTATCTCGGAGAGCAGTACTTC. Translation gives CAWSVTYLGEQYF. The chain joins TRBV30 to TRBJ2-7; D remains ambiguous. The germline V gene has CDR1 GTSNPN and CDR2 SVGIG (reference sequence). There are 13 residues in the CDR3. Trimming stripped 0 bases from V and 7 bases from J, with 13 bases between.

The CDR3 coding sequence is TGTGCCAGCAGTTCCCCCGGACAGAATCCCTACGAGCAGTACTTC. It yields the protein CASSSPGQNPYEQYF. The chain employs TRBV28 and TRBJ2-7; D may be TRBD1 (6 bases). CDR3 length: 15 residues. Trimming shortened V by 4 bases and J by 2 bases, and 15 bases separated the two germline ends. Germline assignment: CDR1 MDHEN and CDR2 SYDVKM.